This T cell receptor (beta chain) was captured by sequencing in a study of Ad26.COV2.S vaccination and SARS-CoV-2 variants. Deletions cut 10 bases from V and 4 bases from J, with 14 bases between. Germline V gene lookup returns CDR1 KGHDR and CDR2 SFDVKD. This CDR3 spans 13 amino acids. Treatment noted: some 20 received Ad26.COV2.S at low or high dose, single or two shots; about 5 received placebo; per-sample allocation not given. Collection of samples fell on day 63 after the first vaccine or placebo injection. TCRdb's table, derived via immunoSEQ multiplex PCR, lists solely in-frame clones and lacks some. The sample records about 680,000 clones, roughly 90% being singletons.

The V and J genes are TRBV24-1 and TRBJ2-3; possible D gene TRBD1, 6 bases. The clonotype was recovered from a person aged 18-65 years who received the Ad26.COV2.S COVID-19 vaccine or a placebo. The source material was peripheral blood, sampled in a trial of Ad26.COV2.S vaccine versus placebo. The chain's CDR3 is CATAGQKADTQYF. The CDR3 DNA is TGTGCCACAGCCGGACAGAAAGCAGATACGCAGTATTTT.